One sample yielded the 7 T cell receptor beta chains listed below, sequenced in a study of blood T cell repertoires in COVID-19. TCRdb's copy holds only in-frame clones and misses some; the assay was immunoSEQ multiplex PCR. Of 95,000 to 150,000 clones in the sample, approximately 74% were seen once. Material for sequencing was peripheral blood. Receptor source: a man aged 80 or over with COVID-19, enrolled during active disease.

This chain links TRBV5-1 with TRBJ1-1; TRBD1 might be the D (5 bases). Germline V lookup: CDR1 SGHRS, CDR2 YFSETQ. The CDR3 has 16 amino acids. Trimming stripped 0 bases from V and 4 bases from J, with 16 bases between. CDR3 sequence: CASSLDFRREATEAFF. The CDR3 coding sequence is TGCGCCAGCAGCTTGGATTTTCGCAGGGAGGCCACTGAAGCTTTCTTT.

The chain recombines TRBV28 with TRBJ1-1; D possibly corresponds to TRBD1 (6 bases). The CDR3 is 16 amino acids. Trimming pared 5 bases from V and 0 bases from J, leaving 16 bases between. The germline V gene encodes CDR1 MDHEN and CDR2 SYDVKM. CDR3 bases: TGTGCCAGCAGTCAACCACAGGGAACCTTGAACACTGAAGCTTTCTTT. Protein sequence: CASSQPQGTLNTEAFF.

The rearrangement joins TRBV12-3 or TRBV12-4 to TRBJ1-2; D ambiguous. This CDR3 region has 13 residues. Trimming removed 3 bases at V and 5 bases at J, with 10 bases between. The CDR3 coding sequence is TGTGCCAGCAGTTTCGATCCACAGTATGGCTACACCTTC. Protein product: CASSFDPQYGYTF.

This chain uses TRBV29-1 with TRBJ1-2; D uncertain. Germline CDR1 reads SQVTM; CDR2 reads ANQGSEA. V was pared by 4 bases and J by 5 bases, with 5 bases between. This CDR3 spans 10 amino acids. Written as DNA, the CDR3 is TGCAGCGTTGCCCTTTATGGCTACACCTTC. This sequence encodes CSVALYGYTF.

The V call is TRBV9, the J call TRBJ2-1; 12 positions agree with TRBD2. The CDR3 is made up of 15 amino acids. Trimming cost V 3 bases and J 7 bases; bases outside gene matches: 5. Germline V gene lookup returns CDR1 SGDLS and CDR2 YYNGEE. CDR3: CASSESSGRANEQFF. CDR3 DNA sequence: TGTGCCAGCAGCGAATCTAGCGGGAGGGCGAATGAGCAGTTCTTC.

This chain connects TRBV10-2 to TRBJ2-7; TRBD2 might be the D (6 bases). The CDR3 is made up of 15 amino acids. Per germline, CDR1 WSHSY and CDR2 SAAADI. V gave up 6 bases and J gave up 3 bases, with 18 bases separating them. CDR3 protein: CASSDFGRTFYEQYF. As DNA, the CDR3 is TGCGCCAGCAGCGACTTTGGGAGGACTTTCTACGAGCAGTACTTC.

The chain is built from TRBV28 and TRBJ1-1; a possible D gene is TRBD1 (6 bases). The CDR3 length is 14 residues. The V and J ends lost 4 bases and 3 bases respectively, with 12 bases between them. Germline CDR1 is MDHEN and CDR2 is SYDVKM. The CDR3, as DNA: TGTGCCAGCAGTTGGACAGAGGGGGACACTGAAGCTTTCTTT. Its translation: CASSWTEGDTEAFF.